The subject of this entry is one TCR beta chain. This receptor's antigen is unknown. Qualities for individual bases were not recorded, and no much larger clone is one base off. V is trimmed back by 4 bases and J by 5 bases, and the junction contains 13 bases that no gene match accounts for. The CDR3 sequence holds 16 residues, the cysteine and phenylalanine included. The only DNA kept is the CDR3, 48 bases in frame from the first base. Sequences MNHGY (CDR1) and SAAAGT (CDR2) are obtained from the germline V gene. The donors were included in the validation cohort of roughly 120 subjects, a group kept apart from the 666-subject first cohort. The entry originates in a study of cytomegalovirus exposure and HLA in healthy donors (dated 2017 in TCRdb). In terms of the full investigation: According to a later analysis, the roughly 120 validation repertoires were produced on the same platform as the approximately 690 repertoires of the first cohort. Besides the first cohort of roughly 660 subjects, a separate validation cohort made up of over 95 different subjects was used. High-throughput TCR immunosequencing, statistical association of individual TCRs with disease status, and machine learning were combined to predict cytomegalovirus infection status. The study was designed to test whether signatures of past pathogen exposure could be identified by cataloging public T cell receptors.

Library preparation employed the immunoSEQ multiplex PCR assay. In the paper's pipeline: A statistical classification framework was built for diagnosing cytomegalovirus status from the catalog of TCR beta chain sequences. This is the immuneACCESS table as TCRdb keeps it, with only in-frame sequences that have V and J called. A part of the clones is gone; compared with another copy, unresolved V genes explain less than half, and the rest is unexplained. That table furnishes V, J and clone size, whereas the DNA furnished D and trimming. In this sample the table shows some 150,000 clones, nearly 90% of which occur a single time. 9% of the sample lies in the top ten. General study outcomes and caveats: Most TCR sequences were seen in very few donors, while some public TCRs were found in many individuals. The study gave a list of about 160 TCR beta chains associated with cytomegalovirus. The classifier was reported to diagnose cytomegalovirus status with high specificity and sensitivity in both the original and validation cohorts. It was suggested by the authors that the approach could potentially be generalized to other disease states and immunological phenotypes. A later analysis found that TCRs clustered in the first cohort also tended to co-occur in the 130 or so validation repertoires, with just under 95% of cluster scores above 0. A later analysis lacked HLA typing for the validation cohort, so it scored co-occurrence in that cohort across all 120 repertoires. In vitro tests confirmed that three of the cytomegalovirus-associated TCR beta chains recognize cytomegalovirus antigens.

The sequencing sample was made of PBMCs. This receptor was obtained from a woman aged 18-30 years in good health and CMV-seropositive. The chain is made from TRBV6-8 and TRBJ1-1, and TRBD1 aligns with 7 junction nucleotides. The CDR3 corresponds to CASSSRARAGGTEAFF. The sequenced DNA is TGTGCCAGCAGTTCCCGGGCAAGGGCAGGGGGAACTGAAGCTTTCTTT.